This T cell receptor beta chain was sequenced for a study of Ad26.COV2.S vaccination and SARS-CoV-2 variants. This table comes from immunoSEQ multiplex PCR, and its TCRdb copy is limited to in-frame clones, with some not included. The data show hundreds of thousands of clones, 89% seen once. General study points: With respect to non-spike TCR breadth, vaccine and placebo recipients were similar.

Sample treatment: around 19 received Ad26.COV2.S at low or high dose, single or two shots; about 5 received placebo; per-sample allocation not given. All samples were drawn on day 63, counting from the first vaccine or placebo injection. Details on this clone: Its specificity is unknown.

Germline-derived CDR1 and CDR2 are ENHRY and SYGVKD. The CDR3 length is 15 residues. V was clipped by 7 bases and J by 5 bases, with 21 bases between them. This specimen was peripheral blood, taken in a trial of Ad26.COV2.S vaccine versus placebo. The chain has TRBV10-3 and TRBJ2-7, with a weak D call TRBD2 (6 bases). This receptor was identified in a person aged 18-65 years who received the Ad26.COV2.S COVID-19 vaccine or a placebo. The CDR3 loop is CAIKRDSTLTDEQYF. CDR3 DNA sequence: TGTGCCATCAAACGGGACTCAACCCTAACCGACGAGCAGTACTTC.